The 13 T cell receptor beta chains in this list originate from one sample, sequenced in a study of OX40 agonist ivuxolimab in advanced cancers. Profiling relied on immunoSEQ multiplex PCR, and the TCRdb table lists in-frame clones only, not all of them. The sample has tens of thousands of clones; 90% to 95% are singletons. The sample here was CD4+ or CD8+ T cells sorted from blood, taken in a trial of the OX40 agonist ivuxolimab. The receptor set was obtained from an adult with an advanced solid tumor such as melanoma, head and neck, liver or kidney cancer.

The gene calls are TRBV6-1 and TRBJ1-1; D gene uncertain. Germline CDR1 and CDR2: MNHNS and SASEGT. Trimming pared 5 bases from V and 7 bases from J, leaving 8 bases between. The length of the CDR3 is 11 residues. The CDR3 loop is CASSSPGEAFF. The DNA for the CDR3 is TGTGCCAGCAGTTCCCCCGGTGAAGCTTTCTTT.

V is TRBV19 and J is TRBJ2-2; D unresolved. Between the trimmed V and J ends, which lost 4 bases and 4 bases, there was a span of 7 bases. This CDR3 is 13 amino acids long. Germline CDR1 LNHDA, CDR2 SQIVND (reference sequence). CDR3 nucleotide sequence: TGTGCCAGTAGTAATCGTCCCACCGGGGAGCTGTTTTTT. Amino acid sequence: CASSNRPTGELFF.

CDR3 residues: CASSPDNSGNTIYF. The CDR3 nucleotides are TGTGCCAGCTCACCGGACAACTCTGGAAACACCATATATTTT. The chain has TRBV18 and TRBJ1-3, with D possibly being TRBD1 (5 bases). The V gene's germline CDR1 is KGHSH and CDR2 LQKENI. The CDR3 is 14 amino acids. Trimming shortened V by 3 bases and J by 0 bases, and 6 bases separated the two germline ends.

This clone was seen just once. The rearrangement uses TRBV5-1 and TRBJ1-2; D is uncertain. The CDR3 covers 13 residues. The V gene lost 0 bases and the J gene lost 4 bases, with 7 bases spanning the gap. Germline V lookup: CDR1 SGHRS, CDR2 YFSETQ. The CDR3: CASSLGLTYGYTF. CDR3 nucleotide sequence: TGCGCCAGCAGCTTGGGGTTAACCTATGGCTACACCTTC.

This chain joins TRBV19 and TRBJ2-3; 8 nucleotides align to TRBD1. The junction had 10 bases not matched to a gene; V was cut back by 5 bases and J by 0 bases. Germline lookup yields CDR1 LNHDA and CDR2 SQIVND (reference sequence). This CDR3 contains 17 residues. DNA for the CDR3: TGTGCCAGTAGTCTCAGGCTGCGGACAGGGAGCACAGATACGCAGTATTTT. It encodes CASSLRLRTGSTDTQYF. Supplemented by reference TRBV19 and TRBJ2-3, the full variable domain reads DGGITQSPKYLFRKEGQNVTLSCEQNLNHDAMYWYRQDPGQGLRLIYYSQIVNDFQKGDIAEGYSVSREKKESFPLTVTSAQKNPTAFYLCASSLRLRTGSTDTQYFGPGTRLTVL.

The chain recombines TRBV2 with TRBJ2-1; a weak D match, TRBD2 (7 bases). Germline CDR1 and CDR2: SNHLY and FYNNEI. V was cut by 6 bases and J by 7 bases, with 22 bases left in between. The CDR3 has 16 amino acids. This CDR3 reads CASRPEGGAGRNEQFF. CDR3 bases: TGTGCCAGCAGGCCTGAGGGGGGGGCAGGGAGGAATGAGCAGTTCTTC.

V and J are TRBV7-7 and TRBJ1-1; D uncertain. There are 13 residues in the CDR3. Looked up from germline, CDR1 is SSHAT and CDR2 is FNYEAQ (reference sequence). In nucleotides, the CDR3 is TGTGCTAGCTCCCTTGAACCGAACACTGAAGCTTTCTTT. Protein sequence: CASSLEPNTEAFF.

The genes are TRBV5-1 and TRBJ2-2; TRBD1 is a possible D gene (6 bases). The V end lost 4 bases, the J end lost 0 bases, and 13 bases lay between the germline ends. The germline V gene has CDR1 SGHRS and CDR2 YFSETQ. The CDR3 is 16 residues long. CDR3 bases: TGCGCCAGCAGCAGACAGAGGGGGTCGAACACCGGGGAGCTGTTTTTT. Translating gives CASSRQRGSNTGELFF. The full variable domain, its missing parts supplied by reference TRBV5-1 and TRBJ2-2, is KAGVTQTPRYLIKTRGQQVTLSCSPISGHRSVSWYQQTPGQGLQFLFEYFSETQRNKGNFPGRFSGRQFSNSRSEMNVSTLELGDSALYLCASSRQRGSNTGELFFGEGSRLTVL.

This chain links TRBV10-1 with TRBJ2-2, with a possible D match to TRBD2 (6 bases). CDR3 length: 13 residues. V was clipped by 7 bases and J by 7 bases, with 13 bases between them. Germline V gene lookup returns CDR1 WNHNN and CDR2 SYGVQD (reference sequence). The CDR3 coding sequence is TGCGCCAGCACCCCTAGCGTTGGCGGGGAGCTGTTTTTT. Translation: CASTPSVGGELFF.

The rearrangement links TRBV29-1 to TRBJ2-3; no definite D call. The CDR3 runs to 13 residues. Trimming removed 3 bases at V and 1 base at J, with 8 bases between. CDR1 is SQVTM and CDR2 is ANQGSEA in the germline V gene. The CDR3 protein is CSVDIFGTDTQYF. CDR3 coding DNA: TGCAGCGTTGATATCTTTGGCACAGATACGCAGTATTTT.

The V call is TRBV5-1, the J call TRBJ2-7; TRBD1 matches 8 bases. Germline V gene sequence: CDR1 SGHRS, CDR2 YFSETQ. This CDR3 region has 14 residues. With 4 bases clipped from V and 6 bases from J, the junction kept 9 bases outside the gene matches. The CDR3 sequence is CASSLGQGFGEQYF. In DNA form, the CDR3 reads TGCGCCAGCAGCCTAGGACAGGGATTCGGCGAGCAGTACTTC.

The chain combines TRBV5-1 with TRBJ2-3, with D unresolved. The CDR3 has 14 residues. V lost 1 base to trimming and J lost 6 bases, with 12 bases between them. CDR1 is SGHRS, CDR2 YFSETQ, per germline. The CDR3 sequence is CASSLSSLKDTQYF. DNA of the CDR3: TGCGCCAGCAGCTTGTCAAGTCTAAAGGATACGCAGTATTTT.

The chain recombines TRBV10-1 with TRBJ2-1; D perhaps matches TRBD1 (6 bases). From germline, CDR1 is WNHNN and CDR2 SYGVQD (reference sequence). The CDR3 sequence is 13 residues long. V was cut by 10 bases and J by 9 bases, with 19 bases left in between. The CDR3 DNA sequence: TGCGCCAACACCTTTGTACAGGGCTCTGAGCAGTTCTTC. Its translation: CANTFVQGSEQFF.